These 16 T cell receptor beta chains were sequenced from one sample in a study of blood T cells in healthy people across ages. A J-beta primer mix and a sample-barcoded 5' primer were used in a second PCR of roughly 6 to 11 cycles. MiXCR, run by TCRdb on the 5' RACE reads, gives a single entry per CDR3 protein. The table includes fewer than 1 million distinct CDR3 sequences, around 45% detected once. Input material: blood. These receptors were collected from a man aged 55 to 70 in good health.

CDR3 protein: CASAIGYTGELFF. CDR3 DNA: TGTGCCAGCGCGATTGGATACACCGGGGAGCTGTTTTTT. The chain is built from TRBV6-2 or TRBV6-3 and TRBJ2-2; D ambiguous. The CDR3 loop spans 13 amino acids. V gave up 8 bases and J gave up 3 bases, with 10 bases separating them. CDR1 MNHEY and CDR2 SVGEGT come from the germline V gene.

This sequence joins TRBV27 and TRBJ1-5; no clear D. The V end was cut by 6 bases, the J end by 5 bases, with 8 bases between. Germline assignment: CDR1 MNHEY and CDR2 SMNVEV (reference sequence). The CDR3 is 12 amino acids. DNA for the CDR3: TGTGCCAGCAGGACACTTGATCAGCCCCAGCATTTT. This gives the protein CASRTLDQPQHF.

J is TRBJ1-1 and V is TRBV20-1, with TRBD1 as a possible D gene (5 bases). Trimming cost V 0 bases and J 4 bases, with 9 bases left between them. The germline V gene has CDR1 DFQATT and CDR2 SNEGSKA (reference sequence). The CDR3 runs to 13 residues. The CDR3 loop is CSARDRAGTEAFF. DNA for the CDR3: TGCAGTGCTAGAGACAGGGCGGGCACTGAAGCTTTCTTT.

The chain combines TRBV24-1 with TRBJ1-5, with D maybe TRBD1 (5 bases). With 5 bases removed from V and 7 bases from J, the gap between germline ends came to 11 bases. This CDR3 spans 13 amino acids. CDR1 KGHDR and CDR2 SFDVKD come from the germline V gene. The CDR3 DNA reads TGTGCCACCAGTGGGTCAGGGATCCAGCCCCAGCATTTT. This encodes CATSGSGIQPQHF.

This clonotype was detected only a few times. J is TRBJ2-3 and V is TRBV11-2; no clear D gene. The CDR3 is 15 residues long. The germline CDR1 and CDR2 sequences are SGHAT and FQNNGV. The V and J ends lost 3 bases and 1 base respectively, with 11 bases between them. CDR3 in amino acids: CASSFDRVGTDTQYF. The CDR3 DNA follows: TGTGCCAGCAGCTTTGATAGGGTTGGCACAGATACGCAGTATTTT.

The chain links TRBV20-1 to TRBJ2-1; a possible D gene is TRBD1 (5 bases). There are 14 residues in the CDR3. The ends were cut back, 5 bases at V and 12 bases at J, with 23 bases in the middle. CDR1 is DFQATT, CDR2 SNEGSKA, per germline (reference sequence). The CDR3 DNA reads TGCAGTGCTTTCCCCGGTGGGGCCAGGTGTGGGCAGTTCTTC. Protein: CSAFPGGARCGQFF.

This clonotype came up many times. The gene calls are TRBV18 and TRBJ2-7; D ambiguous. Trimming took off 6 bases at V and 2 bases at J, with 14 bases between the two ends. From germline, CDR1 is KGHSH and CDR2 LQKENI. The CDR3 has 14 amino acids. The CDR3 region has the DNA TGTGCCAGCTCTTTGGTCCCCCAGCCCTACGAGCAGTACTTC. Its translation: CASSLVPQPYEQYF.

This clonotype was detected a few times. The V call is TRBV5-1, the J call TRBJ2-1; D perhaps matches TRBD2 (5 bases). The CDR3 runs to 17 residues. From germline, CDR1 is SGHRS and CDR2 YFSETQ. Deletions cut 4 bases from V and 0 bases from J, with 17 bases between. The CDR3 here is CASSTQGLVSSYNEQFF. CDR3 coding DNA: TGCGCCAGCAGCACGCAAGGACTCGTGAGCTCCTACAATGAGCAGTTCTTC.

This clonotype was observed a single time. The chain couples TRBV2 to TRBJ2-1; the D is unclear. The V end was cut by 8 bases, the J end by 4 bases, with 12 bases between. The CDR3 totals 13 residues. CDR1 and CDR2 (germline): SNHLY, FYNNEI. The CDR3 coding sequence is TGTGCCAGCGGCTTAGCAGCGTACAATGAGCAGTTCTTC. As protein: CASGLAAYNEQFF. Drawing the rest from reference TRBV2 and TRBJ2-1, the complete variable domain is EPEVTQTPSHQVTQMGQEVILRCVPISNHLYFYWYRQILGQKVEFLVSFYNNEISEKSEIFDDQFSVERPDGSNFTLKIRSTKLEDSAMYFCASGLAAYNEQFFGPGTRLTVL.

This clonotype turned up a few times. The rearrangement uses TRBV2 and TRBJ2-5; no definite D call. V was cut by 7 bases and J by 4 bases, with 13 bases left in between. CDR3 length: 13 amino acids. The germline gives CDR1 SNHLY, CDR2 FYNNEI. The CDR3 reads CASTSTRSETQYF. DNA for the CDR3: TGTGCCAGCACTTCGACACGCTCAGAGACCCAGTACTTC.

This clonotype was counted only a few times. The CDR3 DNA reads as TGTGCCAGCAGTACGAGCGGGGGAATCTACAATGAGCAGTTCTTC. Translation gives CASSTSGGIYNEQFF. V usage is TRBV7-2 and J usage is TRBJ2-1; the match to TRBD2 covers 8 bases. CDR3 length: 15 amino acids. With 6 bases clipped from V and 3 bases from J, the junction kept 7 bases outside the gene matches. Per germline, CDR1 SGHTA and CDR2 FQGNSA.

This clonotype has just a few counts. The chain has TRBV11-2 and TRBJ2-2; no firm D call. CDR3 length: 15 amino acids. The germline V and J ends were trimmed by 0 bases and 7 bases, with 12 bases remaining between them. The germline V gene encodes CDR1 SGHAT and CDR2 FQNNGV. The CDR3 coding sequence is TGTGCCAGCAGCTTAGATTACTATCCTGGCGGGGAGCTGTTTTTT. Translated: CASSLDYYPGGELFF.

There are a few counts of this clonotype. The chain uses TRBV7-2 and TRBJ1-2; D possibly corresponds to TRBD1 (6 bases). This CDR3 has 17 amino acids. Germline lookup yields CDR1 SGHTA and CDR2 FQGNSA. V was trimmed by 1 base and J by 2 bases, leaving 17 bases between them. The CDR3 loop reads CASSLDPGVRVNYGYTF. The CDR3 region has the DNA TGTGCCAGCAGCTTAGACCCAGGGGTGCGGGTCAACTATGGCTACACCTTC.

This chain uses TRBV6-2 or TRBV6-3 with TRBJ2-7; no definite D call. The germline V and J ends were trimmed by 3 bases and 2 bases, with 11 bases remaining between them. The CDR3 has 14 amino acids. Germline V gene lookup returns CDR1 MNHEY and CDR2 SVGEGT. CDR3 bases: TGTGCCAGCAGTTATAACGACGGAGCCTACGAGCAGTACTTC. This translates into CASSYNDGAYEQYF.

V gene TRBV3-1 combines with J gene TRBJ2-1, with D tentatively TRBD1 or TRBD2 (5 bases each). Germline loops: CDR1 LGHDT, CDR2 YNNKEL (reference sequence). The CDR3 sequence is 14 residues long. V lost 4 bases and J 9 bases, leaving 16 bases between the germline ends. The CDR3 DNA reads TGTGCCAGCAGCCCGGGACGGGATTGGGGTGAGCAGTTCTTC. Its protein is CASSPGRDWGEQFF.

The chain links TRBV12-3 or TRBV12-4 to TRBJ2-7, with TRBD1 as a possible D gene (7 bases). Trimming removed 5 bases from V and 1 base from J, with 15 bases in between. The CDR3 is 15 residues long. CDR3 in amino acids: CASSPTRGRSYEQYF. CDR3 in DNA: TGTGCCAGCAGTCCGACTAGGGGGCGATCCTACGAGCAGTACTTC.